This T cell receptor (beta chain) was obtained from a study of glioma-infiltrating T cells (dated by TCRdb to about 2016). About the study as a whole: Sequencing of TCR alpha- and beta-chain repertoires was performed on glioma tissue, on non-neoplastic brain tissue, and on matched peripheral blood mononuclear cells. To gauge divergence between tissue and blood T-cell populations, every tissue-infiltrating repertoire was compared against the peripheral blood repertoire from the same patient. Three low-grade glioma patients, eight or nine primary glioblastoma patients and three non-glioma patients contributing non-neoplastic brain tissue were included in the paired cohort. What the research found in general, with its limitations: Tissue and blood shared very few CDR3 sequences, a result attributed to high CDR3 diversity and limited sampling. Group comparisons were based on small numbers of patients: three non-neoplastic, three low-grade glioma and about eight glioblastoma patients. In non-neoplastic patients, VJ-independent divergence between tissue and blood fell below expectation, whereas in all gliomas, and especially in low-grade gliomas, the divergence rose above expectation.

Remarks on this clonotype: The clone's antigen remains unknown. No much larger clone is present one base from it, and per-base qualities are unavailable.

Trimming at the junction amounts to 8 bases on V and 1 base on J, and the germline ends lie 18 bases apart. The CDR3 covers 15 residues, taking in both the cysteine and the phenylalanine. Only CDR3 DNA is held: 45 bases, read in frame from base 1. As encoded in the germline V gene, CDR1 is MDHEN while CDR2 is SYDVKM. The iRepertoire nested amplicon-rescue multiplex PCR (arm-PCR) platform was used to amplify TCR alpha and beta CDR3 regions from RNA. For one-step reverse transcription and amplification, about 95-400 ng of tissue mRNA or PBMC total RNA was used as input. After bead purification, a secondary multiplex PCR added Illumina adapters, and libraries were gel-purified between 200 and 400 bp. Internal 6-nucleotide barcodes were carried by the libraries and were used for demultiplexing. Libraries were sequenced on an Illumina MiSeq with 2x220 or 2x250 nucleotide paired-end reads. Per the original workflow: Paired reads were merged using FLASH 1.2.11 and aligned with BWA-MEM to the GRCh37 human genome, and TRA and TRB reads were then extracted. V and J assignment used an IMGT-derived reference of cassette sequences and CDR3 motifs that included pseudogenes. Reads were translated in three frames, and productive CDR3s were defined by a C…FGXG motif without stop codons. Unique combinations of V-J cassette pair and CDR3 amino acid sequence were defined as clonotypes. Reads were filtered by Hamming distance, thresholded by each sample's sequence error rate in mapped regions. TCRdb reran the public reads through fastp at Q25 and MiXCR, keeping productive beta chains. Each entry is one CDR3 protein sequence, shown with its most common DNA and genes. These V and J calls derive from TCRdb rather than the authors' analysis. This sample is represented by around 93,000 distinct CDR3 sequences; around 40% of them were singletons. Of the sample, more than 30% falls within the top ten clones.

The sequenced sample was glioma tissue, nonneoplastic brain tissue, or PBMCs (not recorded which). The receptor comes from a human donor with low-grade glioma or glioblastoma, undergoing nonglioma brain surgery, or in good health (not recorded which). The chain links TRBV28 with TRBJ2-7; a weak D assignment points to TRBD2 (6 bases agree). The CDR3 loop reads CASGTTGTVSYEQYF. The DNA sequence reads TGTGCCAGCGGAACCACCGGGACTGTATCCTACGAGCAGTACTTC.